Presented here are 28 T cell receptor beta chains from one specimen sequenced in a study of cytomegalovirus exposure and HLA in healthy donors. The PCR ran on 60 Vbeta and 13 Jbeta primers. Some clones are missing from TCRdb's copy, which holds only in-frame ones; the method was immunoSEQ multiplex PCR. The sample has about 140,000 clones, about 75% seen once. Source material: PBMCs. These TCRs come from a woman in her twenties or thirties in good health and CMV-seronegative.

The gene calls are TRBV7-3 and TRBJ2-2; D not certain. This CDR3 region has 13 residues. In germline, CDR1 is SGHTA, CDR2 FQGTGA. The V and J ends lost 1 base and 8 bases respectively, with 8 bases between them. The CDR3 protein is CASSLRFGGELFF. In DNA, the CDR3 is TGTGCCAGCAGCTTAAGGTTCGGGGGGGAGCTGTTTTTT.

The chain employs TRBV28 and TRBJ1-2; D is ambiguous. Per the germline V gene, CDR1 is MDHEN and CDR2 is SYDVKM. Trimming removed 6 bases from V and 6 bases from J, with 17 bases in between. The CDR3 runs to 14 residues. The CDR3 nucleotides are TGTGCCAGCAGCGCGTACGGGGAAATCAATGGCTACACCTTC. It yields the protein CASSAYGEINGYTF.

This clone is a singleton in its sample. Its ends do not fully match the called genes, so a read error is possible. V usage is TRBV7-9 and J usage is TRBJ2-1, with 11 bases aligning to TRBD2. This CDR3 region has 14 residues. Germline CDR1 and CDR2: SEHNR and FQNEAQ (reference sequence). The CDR3 region has the DNA TGTTCCAGCAGCTTAGCGGGAGGGTACAATGAGCAGTTCTTC. It encodes CSSSLAGGYNEQFF.

This clone was detected once. V usage is TRBV2 and J usage is TRBJ2-1; D is undetermined. The germline CDR1 and CDR2 sequences are SNHLY and FYNNEI. V dropped 2 bases and J dropped 10 bases, with 9 bases sitting between them. The CDR3 is made up of 12 amino acids. CDR3 nucleotides: TGTGCCAGCAGTGAACGACAACCAGAGCAGTTCTTC. Amino acid sequence: CASSERQPEQFF.

The chain is built from TRBV10-1 and TRBJ2-7; D is perhaps TRBD2 (5 bases). Germline-derived CDR1 and CDR2 are WNHNN and SYGVQD (reference sequence). The V and J ends lost 4 bases and 7 bases respectively, with 14 bases between them. The length of the CDR3 is 13 residues. Here the CDR3 DNA reads TGCGCCAGCAGTGGGACTTCGAATGGGGAGCAGTACTTC. This translates into CASSGTSNGEQYF.

Only a few counts were recorded for this clone. The gene calls are TRBV7-9 and TRBJ1-5, with D perhaps matching TRBD1 (6 bases). V lost 5 bases and J lost 4, with 9 bases in between. This CDR3 comprises 13 residues. Germline CDR1 and CDR2: SEHNR and FQNEAQ (reference sequence). CDR3 protein: CASSLGQNQPQHF. The CDR3 nucleotides are TGTGCCAGCAGCCTTGGACAGAATCAGCCCCAGCATTTT.

The CDR3 here is CASWGVPSGAFF. The CDR3 DNA reads as TGTGCCAGTTGGGGAGTTCCTTCCGGAGCTTTCTTT. The rearrangement links TRBV28 to TRBJ1-1; no definite D call. The CDR3 runs to 12 residues. With 9 bases removed from V and 10 bases from J, the gap between germline ends came to 18 bases. Germline values: CDR1 MDHEN, CDR2 SYDVKM.

The chain carries TRBV19 and TRBJ2-3, with D perhaps TRBD2 (6 bases). V was shortened by 0 bases and J by 6 bases, with 10 bases between the two germline ends. The germline CDR1 and CDR2 sequences are LNHDA and SQIVND (reference sequence). The CDR3 runs 14 residues. CDR3 amino acids: CASSIDGGLDTQYF. The CDR3 region has the DNA TGTGCCAGTAGTATAGATGGGGGGTTGGATACGCAGTATTTT.

The chain couples TRBV30 to TRBJ2-3, with TRBD2 matching 11 bases. This CDR3 has 18 amino acids. V gave up 3 bases and J gave up 1 base; unmatched junction bases: 12. In germline, CDR1 is GTSNPN, CDR2 SVGIG (reference sequence). Here the CDR3 DNA reads TGTGCCTGGAGCTTCCTAGCGGGGGGTCGGGGGGGCACAGATACGCAGTATTTT. Residues: CAWSFLAGGRGGTDTQYF. The full variable domain, rest sourced from reference TRBV30 and TRBJ2-3, is SQTIHQWPATLVQPVGSPLSLECTVEGTSNPNLYWYRQAAGRGLQLLFYSVGIGQISSEVPQNLSASRPQDRQFILSSKKLLLSDSGFYLCAWSFLAGGRGGTDTQYFGPGTRLTVL.

The chain joins TRBV5-1 to TRBJ1-2, with TRBD1 matching over 8 bases. CDR1 is SGHRS and CDR2 is YFSETQ in the germline V gene. The CDR3 consists of 16 residues. Trimming took 3 bases from V and 7 from J; bases not matched to a gene: 14. Here the CDR3 DNA reads TGCGCCAGCAGCTCACCCTCTTCGCAGGGGGCGCGTGGCTACACCTTC. It encodes CASSSPSSQGARGYTF.

The rearrangement links TRBV11-3 to TRBJ2-1; D is unclear. V was clipped by 0 bases and J by 0 bases, with 12 bases between them. The germline V gene encodes CDR1 SGHNT and CDR2 YENEEA. This CDR3 is 17 amino acids long. The CDR3 DNA sequence: TGTGCCAGCAGCTTAGATTTTGCGGTGAGCTCCTACAATGAGCAGTTCTTC. Translated: CASSLDFAVSSYNEQFF.

V gene TRBV9 combines with J gene TRBJ2-1, with 8 bases aligning to TRBD2. The CDR3 has 16 amino acids. J gave up 0 bases and V 2 bases, and 4 bases lay outside the gene matches. Looked up from germline, CDR1 is SGDLS and CDR2 is YYNGEE. CDR3 DNA sequence: TGTGCCAGCAGCGTTTTAGCGGGGAGCTCCTACAATGAGCAGTTCTTC. This encodes CASSVLAGSSYNEQFF.

The chain carries TRBV6-5 and TRBJ1-1; D gene uncertain. The germline V gene encodes CDR1 MNHEY and CDR2 SVGAGI. V lost 4 bases and J lost 4, with 19 bases in between. This CDR3 has 16 residues. In DNA form, the CDR3 reads TGTGCCAGCAGTTCCAACCTTCCGGGATTTGGCACTGAAGCTTTCTTT. Amino acids: CASSSNLPGFGTEAFF.

Only one count was recorded for this clone. This rearrangement joins TRBV6-5 to TRBJ1-1; D remains ambiguous. Trimming stripped 1 base from V and 4 bases from J, with 10 bases between. In germline, CDR1 is MNHEY, CDR2 SVGAGI. CDR3 length: 14 residues. This CDR3 reads CASSYLTSGTEAFF. DNA for the CDR3: TGTGCCAGCAGTTACTTGACAAGCGGCACTGAAGCTTTCTTT.

This clone was observed a few times. This chain links TRBV28 with TRBJ2-2; 7 nucleotides line up with TRBD1. The V and J ends lost 9 bases and 0 bases, in that order; junction bases with no gene match: 7. This CDR3 is built from 15 residues. Germline-derived CDR1 and CDR2 are MDHEN and SYDVKM. The CDR3 protein is CASKTGAANTGELFF. In nucleotides, the CDR3 is TGTGCCAGTAAAACAGGGGCTGCGAACACCGGGGAGCTGTTTTTT.

The V and J genes are TRBV28 and TRBJ2-3, with TRBD2 identical over 13 bases. The CDR3 runs to 15 residues. V dropped 5 bases and J dropped 1; count of bases not matched to a gene: 0. CDR1 MDHEN and CDR2 SYDVKM come from the germline V gene. The CDR3 sequence is CASSTSGRGTDTQYF. In DNA form, the CDR3 reads TGTGCCAGCAGTACTAGCGGGAGGGGCACAGATACGCAGTATTTT.

In its sample, this clone was seen once. A junction end diverges from the germline sequence, so it may reflect a read error. The V call is TRBV7-7, the J call TRBJ2-5; 9 bases align to TRBD1. The CDR3 loop spans 15 amino acids. The germline CDR1 and CDR2 sequences are SSHAT and FNYEAQ (reference sequence). CDR3 loop: CASSLGGTGQETQYF. CDR3 bases: TGTGCTAGCAGCTTAGGGGGGACAGGGCAAGAGACCCAGTACTTC.

The chain employs TRBV6-1 and TRBJ1-2; the D gene is possibly TRBD1 (6 bases). The CDR3 runs to 14 residues. Germline CDR1 and CDR2: MNHNS and SASEGT. With 4 bases removed from V and 8 bases from J, the gap between germline ends came to 17 bases. In nucleotides, the CDR3 is TGTGCCAGCAGTGTGGGAGGGGGGGCAGAAGGCTACACCTTC. This gives the protein CASSVGGGAEGYTF.

This chain joins TRBV6-6 and TRBJ2-7, with D perhaps TRBD2 (6 bases). Trimming removed 9 bases at V and 6 bases at J, with 18 bases between. The CDR3 extends over 13 amino acids. CDR1 and CDR2 (germline): MNHNY, SVGAGI (reference sequence). The CDR3 protein is CASQEASAGEQYF. The CDR3 DNA reads TGTGCCAGTCAAGAGGCTAGCGCGGGCGAGCAGTACTTC.

The chain carries TRBV9 and TRBJ2-5; the D gene is possibly TRBD1 (6 bases). This CDR3 spans 15 amino acids. V was cut by 0 bases and J by 9 bases, with 18 bases left in between. Germline V gives CDR1 SGDLS, CDR2 YYNGEE. CDR3 sequence reads: CASSVARGPHGAQYF. The CDR3 DNA reads TGTGCCAGCAGCGTAGCCAGGGGCCCCCACGGGGCCCAGTACTTC.

The rearrangement links TRBV5-5 to TRBJ1-6, with a tentative D call TRBD1 (6 bases). Per germline, CDR1 SGHKS and CDR2 YYEKEE (reference sequence). Trimming pared 0 bases from V and 16 bases from J, leaving 20 bases between. CDR3 length equals 15 residues. DNA for the CDR3: TGTGCCAGCAGCTTGGCCTCAGGGGACCAACACCGTCTCCACTTT. Protein product: CASSLASGDQHRLHF.

The V and J genes are TRBV4-2 and TRBJ2-3; TRBD2 matches 12 bases. There are 19 residues in the CDR3. Germline trimming cut 1 base from V and 3 bases from J; bases unmatched to any gene: 11. Germline V lookup: CDR1 LGHNA, CDR2 YNFKEQ. CDR3 amino acids: CASSQGLAGVRGWTDTQYF. DNA of the CDR3: TGTGCCAGCAGCCAAGGACTAGCGGGAGTTAGAGGGTGGACAGATACGCAGTATTTT.

V usage is TRBV27 and J usage is TRBJ1-3; no clear D gene. Germline V gene lookup returns CDR1 MNHEY and CDR2 SMNVEV (reference sequence). The CDR3 runs to 18 residues. V lost 5 bases and J lost 2, with 22 bases in between. The CDR3 DNA reads TGTGCCAGCAGTCCCCGAAGCATTCGGGGAATCCCTGGAAACACCATATATTTT. Its protein is CASSPRSIRGIPGNTIYF.

This clone appeared once. This chain links TRBV5-1 with TRBJ2-6; D unclear. Germline V lookup: CDR1 SGHRS, CDR2 YFSETQ. V shed 7 bases and J shed 4 bases, with 9 bases lying between them. The CDR3 consists of 13 residues. The CDR3 bases are TGCGCCAGCGGGCAGGCCGGGGCCAACGTCCTGACTTTC. It specifies CASGQAGANVLTF.

V usage is TRBV4-2 and J usage is TRBJ2-1; TRBD2 aligns across 9 bases. Germline V lookup: CDR1 LGHNA, CDR2 YNFKEQ. V lost 0 bases to trimming and J lost 7 bases; unmatched junction nucleotides: 19. The CDR3 runs 20 residues. The CDR3 DNA follows: TGTGCCAGCAGCCAAGACACGACGGCTAGCGGGACACCATATTGGAATGAGCAGTTCTTC. It is translated as CASSQDTTASGTPYWNEQFF.

As concerns this clone: Compared with germline, one end of the junction differs, possibly owing to a read error. V usage is TRBV7-9 and J usage is TRBJ2-7; 15 bases align to TRBD2. The germline gives CDR1 SEHNR, CDR2 FQNEAQ (reference sequence). This CDR3 is built from 17 residues. The CDR3 is CSSSPRGGLAGGNEQYF. The CDR3 bases are TGTTCCAGCAGCCCCCGAGGGGGACTAGCGGGAGGCAACGAGCAGTACTTC.

CDR3 region: CASSLGQGGGKETQYF. CDR3 nucleotide sequence: TGTGCCAGCAGCTTGGGACAGGGTGGGGGGAAAGAGACCCAGTACTTC. The gene calls are TRBV5-5 and TRBJ2-5; tentatively, D is TRBD1 (7 bases). Between the trimmed V and J ends, which lost 0 bases and 3 bases, there was a span of 15 bases. The CDR3 consists of 16 residues. Germline CDR1 reads SGHKS; CDR2 reads YYEKEE (reference sequence).

This sequence joins TRBV9 and TRBJ2-1; TRBD2 agrees at 11 bases. Unmatched junction bases numbered 4, after V lost 4 bases and J lost 4 bases. The CDR3 totals 15 residues. CDR1 is SGDLS, CDR2 YYNGEE, per germline. CDR3 residues: CASSLSGGGYNEQFF. In DNA form, the CDR3 reads TGTGCCAGCAGCCTTAGCGGGGGGGGATACAATGAGCAGTTCTTC.